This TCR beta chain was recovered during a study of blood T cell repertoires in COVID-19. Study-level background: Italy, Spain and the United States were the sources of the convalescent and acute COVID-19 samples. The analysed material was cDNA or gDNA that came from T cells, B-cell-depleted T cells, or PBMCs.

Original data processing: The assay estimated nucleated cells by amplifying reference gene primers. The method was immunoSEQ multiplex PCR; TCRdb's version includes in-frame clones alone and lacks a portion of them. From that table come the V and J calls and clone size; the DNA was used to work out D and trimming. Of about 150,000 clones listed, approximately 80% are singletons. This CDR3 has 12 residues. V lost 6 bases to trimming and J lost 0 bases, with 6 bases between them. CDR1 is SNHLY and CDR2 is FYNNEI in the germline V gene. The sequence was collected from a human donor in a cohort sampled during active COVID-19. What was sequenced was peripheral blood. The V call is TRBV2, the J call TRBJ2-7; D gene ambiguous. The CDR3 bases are TGTGCCAGCAGCTACAGCTCCTACGAGCAGTACGTC. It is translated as CASSYSSYEQYV.